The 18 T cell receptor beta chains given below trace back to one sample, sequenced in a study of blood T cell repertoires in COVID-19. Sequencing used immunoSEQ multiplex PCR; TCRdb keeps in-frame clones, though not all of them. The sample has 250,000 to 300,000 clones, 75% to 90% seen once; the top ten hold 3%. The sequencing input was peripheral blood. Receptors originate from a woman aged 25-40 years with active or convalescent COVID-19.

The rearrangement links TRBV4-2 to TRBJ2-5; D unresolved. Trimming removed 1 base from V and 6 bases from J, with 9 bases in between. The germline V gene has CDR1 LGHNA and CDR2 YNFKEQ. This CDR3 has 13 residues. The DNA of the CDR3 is TGTGCCAGCAGCCAAGGGCTCTTTAAGACCCAGTACTTC. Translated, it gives CASSQGLFKTQYF.

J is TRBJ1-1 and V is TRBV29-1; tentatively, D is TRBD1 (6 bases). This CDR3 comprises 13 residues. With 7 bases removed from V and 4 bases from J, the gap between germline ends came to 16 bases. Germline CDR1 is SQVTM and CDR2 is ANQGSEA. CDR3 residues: CSAMTGPSTEAFF. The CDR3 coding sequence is TGCAGCGCTATGACAGGTCCGAGCACTGAAGCTTTCTTT.

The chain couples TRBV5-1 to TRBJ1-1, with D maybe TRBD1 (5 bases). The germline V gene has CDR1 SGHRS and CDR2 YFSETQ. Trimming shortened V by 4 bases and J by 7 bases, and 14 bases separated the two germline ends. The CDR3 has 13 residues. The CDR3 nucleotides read TGCGCCAGCAGCCCGCAGGGCCCTAATGAAGCTTTCTTT. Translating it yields CASSPQGPNEAFF.

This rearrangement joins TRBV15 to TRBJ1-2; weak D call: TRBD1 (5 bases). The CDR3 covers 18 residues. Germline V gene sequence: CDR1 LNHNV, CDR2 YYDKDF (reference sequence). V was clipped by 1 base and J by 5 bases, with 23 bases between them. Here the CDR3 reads CATSRGGEQANGLYGYTF. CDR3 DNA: TGTGCCACCAGCAGAGGGGGGGAACAGGCTAACGGATTATATGGCTACACCTTC.

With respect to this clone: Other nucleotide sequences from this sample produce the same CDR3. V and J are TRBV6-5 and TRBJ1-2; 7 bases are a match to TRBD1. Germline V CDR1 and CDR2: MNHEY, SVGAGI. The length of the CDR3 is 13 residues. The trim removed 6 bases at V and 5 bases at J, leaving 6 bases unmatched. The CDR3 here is CASRRDSNYGYTF. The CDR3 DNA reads TGTGCCAGCAGACGGGACAGTAATTATGGCTACACCTTC.

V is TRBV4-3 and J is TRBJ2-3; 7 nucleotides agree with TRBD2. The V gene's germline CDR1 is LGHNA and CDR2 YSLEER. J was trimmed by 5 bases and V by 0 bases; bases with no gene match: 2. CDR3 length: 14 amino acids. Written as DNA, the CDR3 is TGCGCCAGCAGCCAAGATCGCGGGGGAGATACGCAGTATTTT. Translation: CASSQDRGGDTQYF.

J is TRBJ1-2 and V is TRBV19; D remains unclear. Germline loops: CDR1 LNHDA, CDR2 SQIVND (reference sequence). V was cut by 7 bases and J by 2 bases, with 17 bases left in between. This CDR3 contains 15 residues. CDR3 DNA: TGTGCCAGTACCAAGAGGAAAGCCCCCAACTATGGCTACACCTTC. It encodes CASTKRKAPNYGYTF.

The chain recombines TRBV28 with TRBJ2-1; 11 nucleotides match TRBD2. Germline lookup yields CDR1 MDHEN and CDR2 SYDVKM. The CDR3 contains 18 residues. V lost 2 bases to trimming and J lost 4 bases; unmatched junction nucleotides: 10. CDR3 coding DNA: TGTGCCAGCAGTTTACGGTCCCTAGCGGGGGGCCTATACAATGAGCAGTTCTTC. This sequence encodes CASSLRSLAGGLYNEQFF.

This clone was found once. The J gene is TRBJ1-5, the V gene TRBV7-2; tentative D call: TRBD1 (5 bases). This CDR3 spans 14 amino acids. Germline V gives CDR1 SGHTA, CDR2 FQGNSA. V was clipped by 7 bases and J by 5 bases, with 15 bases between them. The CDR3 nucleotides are TGTGCCAGCACTCAGCGGGGGGGGGATCAGCCCCAGCATTTT. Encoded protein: CASTQRGGDQPQHF.

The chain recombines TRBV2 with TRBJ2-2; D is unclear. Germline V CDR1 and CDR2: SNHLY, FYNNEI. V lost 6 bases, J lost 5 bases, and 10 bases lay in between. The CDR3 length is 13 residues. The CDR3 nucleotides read TGTGCCAGCAGCTTCCTCTATACCGGGGAGCTGTTTTTT. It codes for CASSFLYTGELFF.

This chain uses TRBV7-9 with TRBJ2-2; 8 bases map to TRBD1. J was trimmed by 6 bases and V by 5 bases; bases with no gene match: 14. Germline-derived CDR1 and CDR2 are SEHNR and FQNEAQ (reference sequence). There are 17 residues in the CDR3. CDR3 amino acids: CASSHPRTGTPSGELFF. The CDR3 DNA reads TGTGCCAGCAGCCACCCACGGACAGGGACTCCGTCCGGGGAGCTGTTTTTT. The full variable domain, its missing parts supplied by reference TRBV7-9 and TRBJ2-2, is DTGVSQNPRHKITKRGQNVTFRCDPISEHNRLYWYRQTLGQGPEFLTYFQNEAQLEKSRLLSDRFSAERPKGSFSTLEIQRTEQGDSAMYLCASSHPRTGTPSGELFFGEGSRLTVL.

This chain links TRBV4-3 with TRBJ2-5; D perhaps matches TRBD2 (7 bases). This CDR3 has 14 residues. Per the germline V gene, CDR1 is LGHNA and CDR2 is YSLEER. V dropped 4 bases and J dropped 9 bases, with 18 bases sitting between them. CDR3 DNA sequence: TGCGCCAGCAGCCCTACGCGGGGGCACGGGGCCCAGTACTTC. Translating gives CASSPTRGHGAQYF.

In DNA, the CDR3 is TGCGCCAGCAGCCAAGATCCGACAGGCATTTATAATTCACCCCTCCACTTT. Its protein is CASSQDPTGIYNSPLHF. The gene calls are TRBV4-1 and TRBJ1-6; possibly TRBD1 for D (6 bases). Germline CDR1 reads MGHRA; CDR2 reads YSYEKL. The CDR3 loop spans 17 amino acids. The V and J ends lost 0 bases and 4 bases respectively, with 13 bases between them.

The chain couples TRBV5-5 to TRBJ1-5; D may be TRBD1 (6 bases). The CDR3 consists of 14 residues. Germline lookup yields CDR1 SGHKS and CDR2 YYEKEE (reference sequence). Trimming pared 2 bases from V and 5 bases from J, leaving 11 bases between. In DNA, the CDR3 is TGTGCCAGCAGCTTCACACAGGGAGATCAGCCCCAGCATTTT. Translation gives CASSFTQGDQPQHF.

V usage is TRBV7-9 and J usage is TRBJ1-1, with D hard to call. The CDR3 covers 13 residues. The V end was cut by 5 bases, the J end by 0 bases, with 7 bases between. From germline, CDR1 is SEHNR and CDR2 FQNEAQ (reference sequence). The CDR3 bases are TGTGCCAGCAGCCTCGAGATGAACACTGAAGCTTTCTTT. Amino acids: CASSLEMNTEAFF.

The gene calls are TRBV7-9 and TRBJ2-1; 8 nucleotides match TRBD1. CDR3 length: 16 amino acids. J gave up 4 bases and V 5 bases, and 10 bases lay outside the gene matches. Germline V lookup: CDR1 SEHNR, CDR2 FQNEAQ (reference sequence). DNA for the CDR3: TGTGCCAGCAGCACTAACAGGGGGAAGGGGTACAATGAGCAGTTCTTC. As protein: CASSTNRGKGYNEQFF. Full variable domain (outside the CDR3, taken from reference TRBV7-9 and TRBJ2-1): DTGVSQNPRHKITKRGQNVTFRCDPISEHNRLYWYRQTLGQGPEFLTYFQNEAQLEKSRLLSDRFSAERPKGSFSTLEIQRTEQGDSAMYLCASSTNRGKGYNEQFFGPGTRLTVL.

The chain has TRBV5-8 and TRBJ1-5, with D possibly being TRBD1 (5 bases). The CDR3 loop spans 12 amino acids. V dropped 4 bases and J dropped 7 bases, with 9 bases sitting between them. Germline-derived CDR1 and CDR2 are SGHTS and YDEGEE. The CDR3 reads CASSRRGQPQHF. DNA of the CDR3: TGTGCCAGCAGCCGGAGGGGACAGCCCCAGCATTTT.

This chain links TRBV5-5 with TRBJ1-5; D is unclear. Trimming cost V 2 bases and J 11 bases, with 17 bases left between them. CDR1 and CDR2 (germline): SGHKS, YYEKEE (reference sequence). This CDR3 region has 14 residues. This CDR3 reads CASSLALDITAQHF. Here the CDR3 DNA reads TGTGCCAGCAGCTTAGCACTCGACATAACGGCCCAGCATTTT.